This passage covers 29 T cell receptor beta chains from one sample sequenced in a study of PD-1 blockade in classical Hodgkin lymphoma. Every patient had relapsed following autologous stem cell transplantation, and cohorts differed in brentuximab vedotin exposure. This table comes from immunoSEQ multiplex PCR, and its TCRdb copy is limited to in-frame clones, with some not included. The repertoire includes 39,000 or so clones, 70% to 90% of them detected once, and less than 7% sits in the top ten. Sample: peripheral blood mononuclear cells (PBMCs), taken before the second cycle of nivolumab. These receptors all come from a human donor with classical Hodgkin lymphoma.

This clone has more than one count but fewer than ten. This CDR3 reads CASSLTVSYNSPLHF. In nucleotides, the CDR3 is TGTGCCAGCAGCTTAACGGTCTCCTATAATTCACCCCTCCACTTT. The J gene is TRBJ1-6, the V gene TRBV7-2, with D unresolved. The V end lost 2 bases, the J end lost 0 bases, and 5 bases lay between the germline ends. Per the germline V gene, CDR1 is SGHTA and CDR2 is FQGNSA. The CDR3 extends over 15 amino acids.

This chain uses TRBV2 with TRBJ1-1; weak D call: TRBD1 (5 bases). The CDR3 is 14 amino acids. The V end was cut by 5 bases, the J end by 2 bases, with 12 bases between. Germline lookup yields CDR1 SNHLY and CDR2 FYNNEI. CDR3 residues: CASSLDRSNTEAFF. DNA for the CDR3: TGTGCCAGCAGTCTTGACAGATCTAACACTGAAGCTTTCTTT. The complete variable domain, with remaining parts taken from reference TRBV2 and TRBJ1-1, reads EPEVTQTPSHQVTQMGQEVILRCVPISNHLYFYWYRQILGQKVEFLVSFYNNEISEKSEIFDDQFSVERPDGSNFTLKIRSTKLEDSAMYFCASSLDRSNTEAFFGQGTRLTVV.

The chain joins TRBV6-5 to TRBJ2-7; tentatively, D is TRBD1 or TRBD2 (5 bases each). The V and J ends lost 2 bases and 6 bases respectively, with 14 bases between them. The germline V gene encodes CDR1 MNHEY and CDR2 SVGAGI. The CDR3 runs 14 residues. CDR3 region: CASSYRGEIGEQYF. As DNA, the CDR3 is TGTGCCAGCAGTTACAGAGGGGAAATCGGCGAGCAGTACTTC.

J is TRBJ1-1 and V is TRBV6-5; no clear D. The CDR3 is 11 amino acids. V dropped 2 bases and J dropped 8 bases, with 6 bases sitting between them. Looked up from germline, CDR1 is MNHEY and CDR2 is SVGAGI. In DNA form, the CDR3 reads TGTGCCAGCAGTTACAAGGGAGAAGCTTTCTTT. Amino acids: CASSYKGEAFF.

The chain uses TRBV9 and TRBJ2-7; TRBD2 agrees at 7 bases. The germline V gene encodes CDR1 SGDLS and CDR2 YYNGEE. The CDR3 runs 13 residues. The trim removed 0 bases at V and 6 bases at J, leaving 3 bases unmatched. CDR3 in DNA: TGTGCCAGCAGCGTAGCATCGGGGGGCGAGCAGTACTTC. Its translation: CASSVASGGEQYF. Filled out from reference TRBV9 and TRBJ2-7, the complete variable domain reads DSGVTQTPKHLITATGQRVTLRCSPRSGDLSVYWYQQSLDQGLQFLIQYYNGEERAKGNILERFSAQQFPDLHSELNLSSLELGDSALYFCASSVASGGEQYFGPGTRLTVT.

Only one count was recorded for this clone. The CDR3 protein is CASSLAPSGVGETQYF. The CDR3 bases are TGCGCCAGCAGCTTGGCCCCTAGCGGGGTGGGGGAGACCCAGTACTTC. The rearrangement uses TRBV5-1 and TRBJ2-5; 9 nucleotides agree with TRBD2. The germline CDR1 and CDR2 sequences are SGHRS and YFSETQ. The CDR3 runs 16 residues. The V gene end was trimmed by 0 bases and the J gene end by 5 bases; junction bases not matched to a gene: 8.

The sample holds a few counts of this clone. This chain uses TRBV9 with TRBJ2-5; TRBD2 agrees at 16 bases. The J segment lost 5 bases and the V segment lost 4 bases, leaving 5 bases of the junction unmatched. The CDR3 has 16 amino acids. In germline, CDR1 is SGDLS, CDR2 YYNGEE. CDR3 region: CASSPGLAGGMETQYF. The CDR3, as DNA: TGTGCCAGCAGCCCGGGACTAGCGGGGGGGATGGAGACCCAGTACTTC.

The V call is TRBV5-1, the J call TRBJ1-1, with D possibly TRBD1 on 5 matching bases. CDR3 length: 16 amino acids. V lost 4 bases to trimming and J lost 4 bases, with 20 bases between them. Germline-derived CDR1 and CDR2 are SGHRS and YFSETQ. CDR3 sequence: CASSVDSLDGSTEAFF. As DNA, the CDR3 is TGCGCCAGCAGCGTCGACAGTCTGGATGGGAGCACTGAAGCTTTCTTT.

This clone was observed once. The chain combines TRBV7-9 with TRBJ2-7; possibly TRBD1 or TRBD2 for D (6 bases each). CDR3 length equals 14 residues. V shed 5 bases and J shed 0 bases, with 11 bases lying between them. Germline CDR1 reads SEHNR; CDR2 reads FQNEAQ (reference sequence). CDR3 region: CASSPGAVSYEQYF. The CDR3 DNA reads TGTGCCAGCAGCCCGGGGGCAGTCTCCTACGAGCAGTACTTC.

V and J are TRBV4-3 and TRBJ2-3; D uncertain. In germline, CDR1 is LGHNA, CDR2 YSLEER. With 0 bases removed from V and 4 bases from J, the gap between germline ends came to 8 bases. There are 14 residues in the CDR3. CDR3 in amino acids: CASSQDSTADTQYF. The CDR3 nucleotides are TGCGCCAGCAGCCAAGATTCTACCGCAGATACGCAGTATTTT.

This rearrangement joins TRBV5-4 to TRBJ2-7; 7 nucleotides agree with TRBD2. CDR1 is SGHNT and CDR2 is YYREEE in the germline V gene (reference sequence). Trimming took 4 bases from V and 3 from J; bases not matched to a gene: 7. The CDR3 runs to 14 residues. This CDR3 reads CASSPGGPFYEQYF. CDR3 nucleotides: TGTGCCAGCAGCCCGGGGGGACCCTTCTACGAGCAGTACTTC.

The CDR3 bases are TGTGCCAGCAGCCAAGGGGGAGGGACTGAAGCTTTCTTT. Translating gives CASSQGGGTEAFF. V and J are TRBV5-4 and TRBJ1-1, with D perhaps matching TRBD1 (6 bases). The CDR3 has 13 amino acids. The V and J ends lost 4 bases and 5 bases respectively, with 12 bases between them. In germline, CDR1 is SGHNT, CDR2 YYREEE (reference sequence).

The chain recombines TRBV6-1 with TRBJ2-2; 9 bases align to TRBD1. The trim removed 4 bases at V and 5 bases at J, leaving 5 bases unmatched. The CDR3 consists of 15 residues. Germline loops: CDR1 MNHNS, CDR2 SASEGT. The CDR3: CASSAQGAVTGELFF. The CDR3 DNA follows: TGTGCCAGCAGTGCACAGGGGGCGGTAACCGGGGAGCTGTTTTTT.

The V and J genes are TRBV15 and TRBJ1-4, with D maybe TRBD1 (6 bases). V was pared by 2 bases and J by 8 bases, with 12 bases between. The CDR3 loop spans 14 amino acids. CDR1 is LNHNV, CDR2 YYDKDF, per germline (reference sequence). CDR3 DNA: TGTGCCACCAGCAGAAGGACAGTTCAAGAAAAACTGTTTTTT. Encoded protein: CATSRRTVQEKLFF.

The rearrangement links TRBV10-3 to TRBJ2-7; 7 nucleotides align to TRBD1. CDR3 length: 14 amino acids. Looked up from germline, CDR1 is ENHRY and CDR2 is SYGVKD. V lost 7 bases to trimming and J lost 2 bases; unmatched junction nucleotides: 8. The CDR3 is CAIKTDRAAYEQYF. The CDR3, as DNA: TGTGCCATCAAAACAGACAGGGCAGCCTACGAGCAGTACTTC.

The chain has TRBV5-5 and TRBJ2-5; D is perhaps TRBD1 (5 bases). The CDR3 consists of 15 residues. The germline V gene encodes CDR1 SGHKS and CDR2 YYEKEE (reference sequence). Trimming removed 0 bases at V and 6 bases at J, with 15 bases between. The CDR3 DNA follows: TGTGCCAGCAGCTTGGTTACAGGTGGGTCGAAGACCCAGTACTTC. Translated, it gives CASSLVTGGSKTQYF.

V and J are TRBV6-6 and TRBJ2-7; 7 bases line up with TRBD1. V shed 5 bases, J shed 2 bases, and the junction held 6 bases outside the gene matches. The CDR3 is 14 residues long. The germline V gene encodes CDR1 MNHNY and CDR2 SVGAGI (reference sequence). The CDR3 region has the DNA TGTGCCAGCAGTCCCAGGCAGGGGGCCTACGAGCAGTACTTC. Translation gives CASSPRQGAYEQYF.

This chain uses TRBV7-2 with TRBJ2-1, with 16 bases lining up with TRBD2. The CDR3 extends over 17 amino acids. Trimming at V came to 5 bases and at J to 9 bases, leaving 10 bases not matched to a gene. Germline CDR1 reads SGHTA; CDR2 reads FQGNSA. The CDR3 loop reads CASSAPGLAGGRSEQFF. DNA for the CDR3: TGTGCCAGCAGCGCCCCGGGACTAGCGGGAGGGCGCAGTGAGCAGTTCTTC.

This clone was observed once. The chain carries TRBV7-2 and TRBJ2-4; TRBD2 agrees at 9 bases. Per the germline V gene, CDR1 is SGHTA and CDR2 is FQGNSA. The CDR3 is 17 amino acids. Trimming took 5 bases from V and 0 from J; bases not matched to a gene: 8. As DNA, the CDR3 is TGTGCCAGCAGCCCCTTCGCGGGGGGGATAGCCAAAAACATTCAGTACTTC. As protein: CASSPFAGGIAKNIQYF.

This rearrangement joins TRBV7-9 to TRBJ2-7, with TRBD2 matching over 13 bases. Germline CDR1 reads SEHNR; CDR2 reads FQNEAQ (reference sequence). The CDR3 consists of 16 residues. Trimming at V came to 4 bases and at J to 2 bases, leaving 5 bases not matched to a gene. CDR3 sequence: CASSSKGTSGTYEQYF. CDR3 bases: TGTGCCAGCAGCTCGAAAGGGACTAGCGGGACCTACGAGCAGTACTTC.

The chain employs TRBV7-9 and TRBJ2-5; tentatively, D is TRBD2 (6 bases). Judging by the DNA end, TRBJ2-7 fits better; the J call may be wrong. Germline V gene sequence: CDR1 SEHNR, CDR2 FQNEAQ (reference sequence). CDR3 length equals 15 residues. CDR3 sequence reads: CASSTGLLSSYEQYF. The CDR3 region has the DNA TGTGCCAGCAGTACGGGACTCCTAAGCTCCTACGAGCAGTACTTC.

J is TRBJ2-1 and V is TRBV5-1, with 8 bases matching TRBD1. Losses at the gene ends were 3 bases for V and 4 bases for J; bases not matched to a gene: 6. This CDR3 has 15 residues. The V gene's germline CDR1 is SGHRS and CDR2 YFSETQ. The CDR3 nucleotides read TGCGCCAGCAGCTCCAGGACAGGGTCTTACAATGAGCAGTTCTTC. It codes for CASSSRTGSYNEQFF.

The sample holds one count of this clone. J is TRBJ2-5 and V is TRBV18, with TRBD1 as a possible D gene (6 bases). Germline V gene sequence: CDR1 KGHSH, CDR2 LQKENI. V lost 8 bases to trimming and J lost 2 bases, with 15 bases between them. The CDR3 is 14 amino acids. The CDR3 sequence is CASQRRGQQETQYF. CDR3 nucleotides: TGTGCCAGCCAACGCAGGGGCCAGCAAGAGACCCAGTACTTC.

This clone came up a few times. The chain links TRBV19 to TRBJ1-5, with no clear D. There are 15 residues in the CDR3. Germline V CDR1 and CDR2: LNHDA, SQIVND (reference sequence). Trimming stripped 3 bases from V and 5 bases from J, with 14 bases between. The CDR3, as DNA: TGTGCCAGTAGTATTTCGATGGGGATCTATCAGCCCCAGCATTTT. Amino acids: CASSISMGIYQPQHF. The variable domain in full, completed from reference TRBV19 and TRBJ1-5, reads DGGITQSPKYLFRKEGQNVTLSCEQNLNHDAMYWYRQDPGQGLRLIYYSQIVNDFQKGDIAEGYSVSREKKESFPLTVTSAQKNPTAFYLCASSISMGIYQPQHFGDGTRLSIL.

The V gene is TRBV28, the J gene TRBJ2-1, with 7 bases that match TRBD2. The germline V gene has CDR1 MDHEN and CDR2 SYDVKM. The trim removed 4 bases at V and 1 base at J, leaving 4 bases unmatched. The length of the CDR3 is 15 residues. CDR3 amino acids: CASSSYSGSYNEQFF. CDR3 coding DNA: TGTGCCAGCAGTTCGTATAGCGGGTCCTACAATGAGCAGTTCTTC.

The chain couples TRBV5-6 to TRBJ1-5; D uncertain. Germline CDR1 and CDR2: SGHDT and YYEEEE. The CDR3 runs to 16 residues. The V end lost 0 bases, the J end lost 0 bases, and 10 bases lay between the germline ends. CDR3 coding DNA: TGTGCCAGCAGCTTGGCTGGAGGAAATAGCAATCAGCCCCAGCATTTT. Its protein product is CASSLAGGNSNQPQHF.

The CDR3 region has the DNA TGCGCCAGCAGTGAAATATCGGGGGACACTGAAGCTTTCTTT. Translated: CASSEISGDTEAFF. The V call is TRBV5-1, the J call TRBJ1-1; weak D call: TRBD1 (5 bases). The germline V gene encodes CDR1 SGHRS and CDR2 YFSETQ. Trimming shortened V by 5 bases and J by 3 bases, and 14 bases separated the two germline ends. The length of the CDR3 is 14 residues.

The chain couples TRBV15 to TRBJ2-1; D remains unclear. V was pared by 0 bases and J by 7 bases, with 13 bases between. CDR1 and CDR2 from the germline V gene are LNHNV and YYDKDF (reference sequence). The CDR3 length is 15 residues. The CDR3 DNA follows: TGTGCCACCAGCAGAGAGTTCCCCTTAGGAAATGAGCAGTTCTTC. Its protein product is CATSREFPLGNEQFF.

V is TRBV2 and J is TRBJ2-3; TRBD2 agrees at 10 bases. CDR1 SNHLY and CDR2 FYNNEI come from the germline V gene. The CDR3 contains 15 residues. J gave up 1 base and V 6 bases, and 4 bases lay outside the gene matches. CDR3 residues: CASRGGLARTDTQYF. The CDR3 nucleotides are TGTGCCAGCAGAGGGGGACTAGCGCGCACAGATACGCAGTATTTT.